This T cell receptor beta chain emerged from a study of T-cell reconstitution after alpha-beta-depleted transplantation in children. For TCRbeta, the library was prepared with unique molecular identifiers. A single record per CDR3 protein comes from TCRdb applying MiXCR to the PCR reads. The sample has a few hundred thousand distinct CDR3 sequences, about 10% seen once. This clonotype was seen at least ten times. This TCR came from a human donor who donated a stem cell graft to a child with SCID. This material consisted of PBMCs from the stem cell graft donor, taken from the stem cell graft.

The CDR3: CSVEDIEGEDQETQYF. CDR3 DNA sequence: TGCAGCGTTGAAGATATAGAGGGCGAGGACCAAGAGACCCAGTACTTC. V is TRBV29-1 and J is TRBJ2-5, with TRBD2 as a possible D gene (5 bases). The CDR3 length is 16 residues. Trimming stripped 0 bases from V and 0 bases from J, with 14 bases between. Germline V gene data show CDR1 as SQVTM and CDR2 as ANQGSEA. The whole variable domain, filled in from reference TRBV29-1 and TRBJ2-5, reads SAVISQKPSRDICQRGTSLTIQCQVDSQVTMMFWYRQQPGQSLTLIATANQGSEATYESGFVIDKFPISRPNLTFSTLTVSNMSPEDSSIYLCSVEDIEGEDQETQYFGPGTRLLVL.